A single sample is the source of the 20 T cell receptor beta chains below, sequenced in a study of cytomegalovirus exposure and HLA in healthy donors (TCRdb year 2017). The library was obtained by the immunoSEQ multiplex PCR assay. For the multiplex PCR, a mixture combining 60 forward primers for TCR Vbeta segments and 13 reverse primers for TCR Jbeta segments was used. Held by TCRdb, this immuneACCESS table contains in-frame sequences only and omits some clones. Under half of the omission traces to an unresolved V gene where checked; the cause of the rest is unknown. In this sample the table shows 120,000 or so clones, around 73% of which occur a single time. Jointly, the top ten make up about 8.2% of the sample. Sequencing was carried out using PBMCs. These TCRs come from a woman aged 40 to 49 in good health and CMV-seropositive.

In its sample, this clone was seen a few times. The chain combines TRBV11-2 with TRBJ1-1, with D possibly TRBD1 on 5 matching bases. Between the trimmed V and J ends, which lost 1 base and 3 bases, there was a span of 12 bases. The CDR3 consists of 15 residues. Germline assignment: CDR1 SGHAT and CDR2 FQNNGV. Written as DNA, the CDR3 is TGTGCCAGCAGCTTAGCGGACACCTTAGACACTGAAGCTTTCTTT. It yields the protein CASSLADTLDTEAFF.

V usage is TRBV7-2 and J usage is TRBJ1-1, with 9 nucleotides matching TRBD1. CDR3 size: 13 residues. CDR1 SGHTA and CDR2 FQGNSA come from the germline V gene. The V and J ends lost 8 bases and 6 bases, in that order; junction bases with no gene match: 7. The CDR3 reads CASSGQGGSEAFF. CDR3 bases: TGTGCCAGCTCGGGACAGGGTGGCTCTGAAGCTTTCTTT.

About this clone: Other DNA sequences of this sample code for an identical CDR3. This rearrangement joins TRBV29-1 to TRBJ1-1; 11 bases align to TRBD1. Germline values: CDR1 SQVTM, CDR2 ANQGSEA. With 7 bases clipped from V and 4 bases from J, the junction kept 11 bases outside the gene matches. The CDR3 length is 15 residues. The CDR3 spells CSAVGQGAGGTEAFF. CDR3 sequence (DNA): TGCAGCGCCGTTGGACAGGGGGCCGGAGGCACTGAAGCTTTCTTT.

This clone was found once. A junction boundary mismatches the germline segment, possibly from a read error. CDR3 in DNA: TGTGCCAGCAGTTTAGGAGGCAGTTATCAAGAGACCCAGTACTTC. Translation: CASSLGGSYQETQYF. This chain connects TRBV7-6 to TRBJ2-5; weak D call: TRBD2 (5 bases). The CDR3 is 15 amino acids. CDR1 is SGHVS and CDR2 is FNYEAQ in the germline V gene.

V is TRBV16 and J is TRBJ2-7; 12 bases agree with TRBD2. Germline V gives CDR1 KGHSY, CDR2 FQNENV. This CDR3 spans 19 amino acids. Germline trimming cut 2 bases from V and 0 bases from J; bases unmatched to any gene: 11. CDR3 protein: CASSQDGLAGRTLSYEQYF. In DNA, the CDR3 is TGTGCCAGCAGCCAAGACGGACTAGCGGGACGCACCCTCTCCTACGAGCAGTACTTC.

The genes are TRBV7-2 and TRBJ1-2; possible D gene TRBD1, 5 bases. V shed 2 bases and J shed 3 bases, with 13 bases lying between them. This CDR3 has 15 residues. Looked up from germline, CDR1 is SGHTA and CDR2 is FQGNSA. CDR3 bases: TGTGCCAGCAGCTTACAGGGCCCGCAGGACTATGGCTACACCTTC. It is translated as CASSLQGPQDYGYTF. The complete variable domain, with remaining parts taken from reference TRBV7-2 and TRBJ1-2, reads GAGVSQSPSNKVTEKGKDVELRCDPISGHTALYWYRQSLGQGLEFLIYFQGNSAPDKSGLPSDRFSAERTGGSVSTLTIQRTQQEDSAVYLCASSLQGPQDYGYTFGSGTRLTVV.

There are a few counts of this clone. The rearrangement links TRBV7-9 to TRBJ1-4; TRBD1 agrees at 11 bases. The CDR3 sequence is 14 residues long. V lost 5 bases to trimming and J lost 8 bases; unmatched junction nucleotides: 4. Germline V gene sequence: CDR1 SEHNR, CDR2 FQNEAQ (reference sequence). The CDR3 bases are TGTGCCAGCAGCACTAGGACAGGGGGCGAAAAACTGTTTTTT. Its translation: CASSTRTGGEKLFF.

J is TRBJ1-1 and V is TRBV9; D gene uncertain. Between the trimmed V and J ends, which lost 0 bases and 1 base, there was a span of 7 bases. Germline CDR1 and CDR2: SGDLS and YYNGEE. The CDR3 is 14 residues long. The CDR3 DNA sequence: TGTGCCAGCAGCGTAGCGGACTGGAACACTGAAGCTTTCTTT. Translating it yields CASSVADWNTEAFF. Based on the CDR3 plus reference TRBV9 and TRBJ1-1, the full variable domain is DSGVTQTPKHLITATGQRVTLRCSPRSGDLSVYWYQQSLDQGLQFLIQYYNGEERAKGNILERFSAQQFPDLHSELNLSSLELGDSALYFCASSVADWNTEAFFGQGTRLTVV.

V gene TRBV5-4 combines with J gene TRBJ1-1, with D perhaps matching TRBD1 (6 bases). V lost 0 bases and J 3 bases, leaving 6 bases between the germline ends. Per germline, CDR1 SGHNT and CDR2 YYREEE (reference sequence). CDR3 length: 13 amino acids. The CDR3 DNA is TGTGCCAGCAGCTTGGACAGGGACACTGAAGCTTTCTTT. Encoded protein: CASSLDRDTEAFF.

The V and J genes are TRBV7-9 and TRBJ1-1; D is perhaps TRBD1 (5 bases). V was shortened by 1 base and J by 5 bases, with 14 bases between the two germline ends. The germline V gene encodes CDR1 SEHNR and CDR2 FQNEAQ (reference sequence). The length of the CDR3 is 15 residues. The CDR3 sequence is CASSLGGIRDTEAFF. Here the CDR3 DNA reads TGTGCCAGCAGCTTAGGGGGCATAAGGGATACTGAAGCTTTCTTT.

The chain employs TRBV12-5 and TRBJ1-1; D is possibly TRBD1 (5 bases). Trimming removed 10 bases at V and 6 bases at J, with 18 bases between. Germline lookup yields CDR1 LGHNT and CDR2 FRNRAP. The CDR3 has 13 amino acids. The DNA for the CDR3 is TGTGCTACCTCTCCGGGGGGAGACCCTGAAGCTTTCTTT. Translation: CATSPGGDPEAFF. Full variable domain (remainder filled in from reference TRBV12-5 and TRBJ1-1): DARVTQTPRHKVTEMGQEVTMRCQPILGHNTVFWYRQTMMQGLELLAYFRNRAPLDDSGMPKDRFSAEMPDATLATLKIQPSEPRDSAVYFCATSPGGDPEAFFGQGTRLTVV.

The rearrangement joins TRBV9 to TRBJ2-7; TRBD2 might be the D (5 bases). Germline loops: CDR1 SGDLS, CDR2 YYNGEE. This CDR3 comprises 15 residues. V was clipped by 0 bases and J by 4 bases, with 14 bases between them. CDR3 sequence (DNA): TGTGCCAGCAGCGTAGGGAACGGACTCATTTACGAGCAGTACTTC. Its protein is CASSVGNGLIYEQYF.

In its sample, this clone was seen a few times. The chain has TRBV7-5 and TRBJ2-4; TRBD2, as called in the table, went unchecked against the DNA. TRBV7-5 is a pseudogene. This CDR3 region has 15 residues. The CDR3 sequence is CARRADKNRDDIQYF. CDR3 DNA: TGTGCCAGAAGAGCGGATAAGAACCGAGATGACATTCAGTACTTC.

This sequence joins TRBV18 and TRBJ2-7; the match to TRBD1 covers 9 bases. Germline-derived CDR1 and CDR2 are KGHSH and LQKENI. The CDR3 covers 14 residues. The trim removed 5 bases at V and 5 bases at J, leaving 7 bases unmatched. The DNA for the CDR3 is TGTGCCAGCTCAATCCGGGACAGGGAGGACGAGCAGTACTTC. Protein product: CASSIRDREDEQYF.

This chain connects TRBV6-6 to TRBJ1-1; D possibly corresponds to TRBD1 (5 bases). The CDR3 extends over 13 amino acids. The V end lost 2 bases, the J end lost 4 bases, and 8 bases lay between the germline ends. The germline V gene has CDR1 MNHNY and CDR2 SVGAGI (reference sequence). The CDR3 here is CASSYGASTEAFF. In DNA, the CDR3 is TGTGCCAGCAGTTACGGGGCGAGCACTGAAGCTTTCTTT.

The rearrangement links TRBV7-9 to TRBJ2-7, with D perhaps TRBD1 (6 bases). There are 16 residues in the CDR3. V was trimmed by 5 bases and J by 3 bases, leaving 20 bases between them. CDR1 and CDR2 (germline): SEHNR, FQNEAQ (reference sequence). The CDR3 is CASSPSFPGQSYEQYF. In DNA form, the CDR3 reads TGTGCCAGCAGCCCCTCTTTTCCGGGACAAAGCTACGAGCAGTACTTC.

The V call is TRBV9, the J call TRBJ1-1; TRBD1 matches 12 bases. V dropped 0 bases and J dropped 12; count of bases not matched to a gene: 9. The CDR3 runs 15 residues. Germline V gene lookup returns CDR1 SGDLS and CDR2 YYNGEE. The CDR3 nucleotides read TGTGCCAGCAGCGTAGATGGGACAGGGGGCGTTCGTACTTTCTTT. This translates into CASSVDGTGGVRTFF. Combining the CDR3 with reference TRBV9 and TRBJ1-1 gives the whole variable domain DSGVTQTPKHLITATGQRVTLRCSPRSGDLSVYWYQQSLDQGLQFLIQYYNGEERAKGNILERFSAQQFPDLHSELNLSSLELGDSALYFCASSVDGTGGVRTFFGQGTRLTVV.

V and J are TRBV5-8 and TRBJ1-1, with D uncertain. This CDR3 is built from 13 residues. V was shortened by 9 bases and J by 1 base, with 13 bases between the two germline ends. CDR1 and CDR2 (germline): SGHTS, YDEGEE. The CDR3 region has the DNA TGTGCCACCCTTCTCTCTAGGAACACTGAAGCTTTCTTT. It yields the protein CATLLSRNTEAFF.

Comment on this clone: The junction departs from germline at one end; a sequencing error may be responsible. V usage is TRBV7-7 and J usage is TRBJ2-2; the D call may be TRBD1 or TRBD2 (5 bases each). Germline V gene lookup returns CDR1 SSHAT and CDR2 FNYEAQ (reference sequence). The CDR3 runs 14 residues. The chain's CDR3 is CASRTGADTGELFF. In DNA, the CDR3 is TGTGCTAGCAGGACTGGGGCAGACACCGGGGAGCTGTTTTTT.

This clone was counted a few times. The rearrangement joins TRBV5-1 to TRBJ2-2; TRBD1 is a possible D gene (6 bases). Germline V lookup: CDR1 SGHRS, CDR2 YFSETQ. V was cut by 2 bases and J by 3 bases, with 8 bases left in between. The CDR3 sequence is 14 residues long. The CDR3 DNA reads as TGCGCCAGCAGCTTATACAGGGACACCGGGGAGCTGTTTTTT. Amino acid sequence: CASSLYRDTGELFF.